A single sample gave rise to the 16 T cell receptor beta chains below, sequenced in a study of blood T cell repertoires in COVID-19. The repertoire was sequenced with immunoSEQ multiplex PCR; TCRdb's copy has only in-frame clones and lacks some. Of 200,000 to 300,000 clones listed, more than 75% are singletons. The sequencing sample was made of peripheral blood. All receptors come from a woman aged 40 to 50 who had recovered from COVID-19.

The chain couples TRBV2 to TRBJ1-1; 7 bases match TRBD1. CDR3 size: 14 residues. V dropped 6 bases and J dropped 1; count of bases not matched to a gene: 5. Germline V gives CDR1 SNHLY, CDR2 FYNNEI. The chain's CDR3 is CASRYRGGNTEAFF. CDR3 coding DNA: TGTGCCAGCAGATACAGGGGAGGGAACACTGAAGCTTTCTTT.

The chain joins TRBV10-3 to TRBJ2-7, with D tentatively TRBD1 (5 bases). The CDR3 has 12 residues. From germline, CDR1 is ENHRY and CDR2 SYGVKD. CDR3: CAISESRALVRV. The CDR3 region has the DNA TGTGCCATCAGTGAGTCCAGGGCCCTAGTTCGGGTC.

The chain carries TRBV7-8 and TRBJ1-2; D is perhaps TRBD1 (5 bases). This CDR3 region has 14 residues. Trimming took off 0 bases at V and 8 bases at J, with 13 bases between the two ends. The germline V gene has CDR1 SGHVS and CDR2 FQNEAQ. The CDR3 protein is CASSLAGAVGGYTF. CDR3 sequence (DNA): TGTGCCAGCAGCTTAGCTGGGGCGGTGGGGGGCTACACCTTC.

This chain joins TRBV7-9 and TRBJ2-7; 10 nucleotides line up with TRBD2. This CDR3 has 15 residues. V was pared by 5 bases and J by 5 bases, with 9 bases of the junction left unmatched. CDR1 SEHNR and CDR2 FQNEAQ come from the germline V gene (reference sequence). The CDR3 DNA sequence: TGTGCCAGCAGCACCGCGGGACTAGCGTCCGACGAGCAGTACTTC. Protein sequence: CASSTAGLASDEQYF.

The V gene is TRBV7-6, the J gene TRBJ1-2; 7 bases map to TRBD1. Germline V gene sequence: CDR1 SGHVS, CDR2 FNYEAQ. The CDR3 runs 15 residues. The trim removed 1 base at V and 3 bases at J, leaving 5 bases unmatched. In DNA, the CDR3 is TGTGCCAGCAGCTTAGGGACAGGTGGAGACTATGGCTACACCTTC. Residues: CASSLGTGGDYGYTF. The full variable domain, in which reference TRBV7-6 and TRBJ1-2 provide the parts outside the CDR3, is GAGVSQSPRYKVTKRGQDVALRCDPISGHVSLYWYRQALGQGPEFLTYFNYEAQQDKSGLPNDRFSAERPEGSISTLTIQRTEQRDSAMYRCASSLGTGGDYGYTFGSGTRLTVV.

J is TRBJ2-5 and V is TRBV5-4; 7 bases line up with TRBD1. J was trimmed by 0 bases and V by 4 bases; bases with no gene match: 6. CDR1 and CDR2 from the germline V gene are SGHNT and YYREEE (reference sequence). CDR3 length: 15 residues. CDR3 protein: CASSPGQINQETQYF. The CDR3 DNA sequence: TGTGCCAGCAGCCCGGGACAGATAAACCAAGAGACCCAGTACTTC.

V gene TRBV7-2 combines with J gene TRBJ1-3; TRBD1 aligns across 9 bases. Germline V gives CDR1 SGHTA, CDR2 FQGNSA. V lost 3 bases to trimming and J lost 5 bases; unmatched junction nucleotides: 5. The CDR3 extends over 15 amino acids. Written as DNA, the CDR3 is TGTGCCAGCAGCTTGGGACAGGGAAGAAGAAACACCATATATTTT. Translated, it gives CASSLGQGRRNTIYF. Drawing the rest from reference TRBV7-2 and TRBJ1-3, the complete variable domain is GAGVSQSPSNKVTEKGKDVELRCDPISGHTALYWYRQSLGQGLEFLIYFQGNSAPDKSGLPSDRFSAERTGGSVSTLTIQRTQQEDSAVYLCASSLGQGRRNTIYFGEGSWLTVV.

The chain has TRBV19 and TRBJ2-3; the match to TRBD1 covers 11 bases. V lost 9 bases, J lost 4 bases, and 6 bases stayed unmatched. Germline loops: CDR1 LNHDA, CDR2 SQIVND (reference sequence). The CDR3 runs to 14 residues. CDR3 protein: CASRDRGTADTQYF. The CDR3 DNA reads as TGTGCCAGCCGGGACAGGGGGACCGCAGATACGCAGTATTTT.

V usage is TRBV18 and J usage is TRBJ1-2; perhaps TRBD1 as D (6 bases). The CDR3 spans 17 residues. V lost 3 bases, J lost 7 bases, and 24 bases lay in between. Germline V gene sequence: CDR1 KGHSH, CDR2 LQKENI. CDR3 sequence: CASSPYAVTGAGVGYTF. In nucleotides, the CDR3 is TGTGCCAGCTCACCGTATGCAGTTACGGGGGCGGGAGTTGGCTACACCTTC.

The chain employs TRBV20-1 and TRBJ1-1; D perhaps matches TRBD1 (6 bases). The V end was cut by 3 bases, the J end by 3 bases, with 8 bases between. This CDR3 has 12 amino acids. Per germline, CDR1 DFQATT and CDR2 SNEGSKA (reference sequence). The chain's CDR3 is CSASQGYTEAFF. CDR3 sequence (DNA): TGCAGTGCTAGTCAGGGGTACACTGAAGCTTTCTTT.

This clone has a handful of counts. The chain uses TRBV5-4 and TRBJ1-3; possibly TRBD1 for D (6 bases). V was cut by 3 bases and J by 3 bases, with 10 bases left in between. The germline gives CDR1 SGHNT, CDR2 YYREEE (reference sequence). This CDR3 contains 14 residues. The CDR3 is CASSSQGLGNTIYF. CDR3 nucleotides: TGTGCCAGCAGCTCCCAGGGGCTTGGAAACACCATATATTTT.

This chain joins TRBV5-4 and TRBJ1-6, with 7 positions matching TRBD1. Germline CDR1 and CDR2: SGHNT and YYREEE (reference sequence). Germline trimming cut 2 bases from V and 8 bases from J; bases unmatched to any gene: 1. This CDR3 has 13 residues. The CDR3 DNA reads as TGTGCCAGCAGCTTAACAGGGGATTCACCCCTCCACTTT. It is translated as CASSLTGDSPLHF.

The chain links TRBV13 to TRBJ1-5; the D gene is possibly TRBD1 (5 bases). CDR1 and CDR2 from the germline V gene are PRHDT and FYEKMQ (reference sequence). Trimming took off 5 bases at V and 9 bases at J, with 20 bases between the two ends. This CDR3 is built from 15 residues. The CDR3 reads CASSRRDEGSSPQHF. In nucleotides, the CDR3 is TGTGCCAGCAGCCGGAGGGACGAGGGTTCGTCGCCCCAGCATTTT.

The chain links TRBV10-3 to TRBJ2-7; 14 nucleotides line up with TRBD2. CDR1 is ENHRY, CDR2 SYGVKD, per germline. J gave up 2 bases and V 6 bases, and 3 bases lay outside the gene matches. The CDR3 is 15 residues long. DNA of the CDR3: TGTGCCATCAGCTCGACTAGCGGGGGGGCCTACGAGCAGTACTTC. It encodes CAISSTSGGAYEQYF.

The chain couples TRBV3-1 (or the pseudogene TRBV3-2) to TRBJ2-1, with D possibly matching TRBD2 (5 bases). V shed 6 bases and J shed 9 bases, with 18 bases lying between them. CDR1 and CDR2 from the germline V gene are LGHDT and YNNKEL (reference sequence). The CDR3 has 14 amino acids. The CDR3 bases are TGTGCCAGCAGTCAACAGCGACTAAATGGTGAGCAGTTCTTC. Translated, it gives CASSQQRLNGEQFF.

This clone is labeled as medium-sized. The gene calls are TRBV5-1 and TRBJ2-2, with D perhaps matching TRBD2 (5 bases). V lost 0 bases to trimming and J lost 7 bases, with 10 bases between them. CDR3 length: 14 amino acids. Germline loops: CDR1 SGHRS, CDR2 YFSETQ. The CDR3 protein is CASSLAVGGGELFF. Written as DNA, the CDR3 is TGCGCCAGCAGCTTGGCCGTAGGAGGCGGGGAGCTGTTTTTT.